Shown below are 5 T cell receptor beta chains from a single sample sequenced in a study of human T cells and chemical hapten exposure. Noted time point: patch test 2, 6 weeks after DPC sensitization. Treatment specified: therapeutic diphenylcyclopropenone sensitization with weekly scalp DPC. One entry per CDR3 protein results from TCRdb running MiXCR on the RACE reads. The repertoire includes hundreds of thousands of distinct CDR3 sequences, over 6% of them detected once, and roughly 5.4% sits in the top ten. Sequencing used whole blood, obtained in connection with sensitization to the hapten diphenylcyclopropenone (DPC). The receptors were gathered from a woman under 30 with alopecia areata. Some clones in this sample may be carry-over from other donors' samples.

This clonotype has only a few counts. This chain links TRBV27 with TRBJ2-7; D gene unclear. The ends were cut back, 6 bases at V and 3 bases at J, with 3 bases in the middle. Germline V CDR1 and CDR2: MNHEY, SMNVEV (reference sequence). The CDR3 extends over 10 amino acids. CDR3 residues: CASRNYEQYF. The DNA for the CDR3 is TGTGCCAGCAGGAACTACGAGCAGTACTTC.

V is TRBV12-3 or TRBV12-4 and J is TRBJ2-3, with D possibly TRBD2 on 5 matching bases. V was shortened by 3 bases and J by 13 bases, with 14 bases between the two germline ends. CDR3 length: 12 amino acids. CDR3 amino acids: CASSLNGVPKYF. CDR3 sequence (DNA): TGTGCCAGCAGTTTGAACGGGGTACCTAAGTATTTT.

This clonotype came up many times. In DNA form, the CDR3 reads TGTGCCATCACAGGGGCCTTAAACTATGGCTACACCTTC. It specifies CAITGALNYGYTF. The V and J genes are TRBV10-3 and TRBJ1-2, with D perhaps TRBD1 (6 bases). V lost 7 bases to trimming and J lost 2 bases, with 11 bases between them. The CDR3 is 13 residues long. Germline V gene lookup returns CDR1 ENHRY and CDR2 SYGVKD.

This clonotype was seen a handful of times. The rearrangement joins TRBV24-1 to TRBJ1-5, with D tentatively TRBD1 (6 bases). Germline CDR1 reads KGHDR; CDR2 reads SFDVKD. Trimming took 9 bases from V and 0 from J, leaving 14 bases between them. This CDR3 has 15 residues. In nucleotides, the CDR3 is TGTGCCACCCATTTCACAGGGTATAGCAATCAGCCCCAGCATTTT. Protein product: CATHFTGYSNQPQHF.

This clonotype was observed many times. V gene TRBV5-1 combines with J gene TRBJ1-1; 8 bases agree with TRBD1. The CDR3 loop spans 14 amino acids. With 3 bases clipped from V and 5 bases from J, the junction kept 6 bases outside the gene matches. Germline V gives CDR1 SGHRS, CDR2 YFSETQ. The CDR3, as DNA: TGCGCCAGCAGCTATGGAACAGGGGGAACTGAAGCTTTCTTT. This codes for CASSYGTGGTEAFF.